This T cell receptor (beta chain) was retrieved from a study of cytomegalovirus exposure and HLA in healthy donors. PCR used 60 Vbeta primers and 13 Jbeta primers. The table came from immunoSEQ multiplex PCR; TCRdb's copy has only in-frame clones and leaves some out. The table shows roughly 86,000 clones, with around 66% occurring only once. The source of this sequence is a man aged 25-40 years in good health and CMV-seronegative. Material for sequencing was PBMCs.

CDR3 region: CASSARDFGETQYF. The CDR3 DNA reads as TGTGCCAGCAGTGCCCGGGACTTTGGGGAGACCCAGTACTTC. This chain links TRBV6-1 with TRBJ2-5; TRBD2 is a possible D gene (6 bases). Trimming removed 4 bases from V and 5 bases from J, with 14 bases in between. Germline V gene sequence: CDR1 MNHNS, CDR2 SASEGT. CDR3 length: 14 residues.